The rows below give T cell receptor beta chains drawn from one sample of a study of identical twins. Via MiXCR, TCRdb re-called the 5' RACE reads, giving one row per CDR3 protein. The data contain a few hundred thousand distinct CDR3 sequences, about 9% of them singletons. This same sample was also part of a study on yellow fever vaccine responses in identical twins.

The sample was CD8+ T cells sorted from blood. These receptor sequences come from a woman aged 18-29 years in good health. CDR3s include the opening cysteine and the closing phenylalanine or tryptophan. D genes are given only for firm matches. Expanded clones get a size class; other rows say once, few or many, or leave the size out.

D	size	V	J	CDR3	DNA
TRBD1	many	TRBV5-1	TRBJ1-4	CASSPAPGTGVEKLFF	TGCGCCAGCAGCCCCGCTCCCGGGACAGGGGTTGAAAAACTGTTTTTT
-	many	TRBV4-3	TRBJ2-7	CASSYSGDYEQYF	TGCGCCAGCAGCTACAGTGGGGACTACGAGCAGTACTTC
-	many	TRBV3-1	TRBJ2-7	CASSPRQVSYEQYF	TGTGCCAGCAGCCCGAGACAGGTCTCCTACGAGCAGTACTTC
-	few	TRBV6-5	TRBJ1-1	CASIGVEAFF	TGTGCCAGCATCGGGGTTGAAGCTTTCTTT
TRBD2	-	TRBV2	TRBJ2-1	CASSDGGAGGSFF	TGTGCCAGCAGTGATGGGGGAGCGGGGGGGTCATTCTTC
-	few	TRBV13	TRBJ1-3	CASSLGPGIGAGNTIYF	TGTGCCAGCAGCTTAGGCCCGGGTATAGGAGCTGGAAACACCATATATTTT
TRBD2	many	TRBV11-2	TRBJ2-3	CASSLNPSGITDTQYF	TGTGCCAGCAGCTTAAACCCCAGCGGGATCACAGATACGCAGTATTTT
-	few	TRBV11-2	TRBJ2-7	CASSALPGLQTYEQYF	TGTGCCAGCAGCGCCTTACCGGGACTCCAGACCTACGAGCAGTACTTC
-	-	TRBV20-1	TRBJ2-7	CSAIGQPLEQYF	TGCAGTGCTATTGGGCAACCCCTCGAGCAGTACTTC
-	-	TRBV5-1	TRBJ2-7	CASSLGEAYEQYF	TGCGCCAGCAGCTTGGGAGAGGCTTACGAGCAGTACTTC
TRBD2	many	TRBV4-3	TRBJ2-2	CASSQRLAGGTGELFF	TGCGCCAGCAGCCAGAGGCTAGCGGGAGGGACCGGGGAGCTGTTTTTT
-	many	TRBV12-3/TRBV12-4	TRBJ2-2	CASSQSPGELFF	TGTGCCAGCAGCCAAAGTCCCGGGGAGCTGTTTTTT
-	many	TRBV4-3	TRBJ2-7	CASSYRDAAYEQYF	TGCGCCAGCAGCTACCGGGACGCTGCTTACGAGCAGTACTTC
-	-	TRBV28	TRBJ2-1	CASRGSDRSGNEQFF	TGTGCCAGCAGGGGGTCAGACAGGTCGGGCAATGAGCAGTTCTTC
-	-	TRBV5-5	TRBJ2-7	CASSPEPVGRYEQYF	TGTGCCAGCAGCCCTGAACCTGTAGGGCGCTACGAGCAGTACTTC
-	few	TRBV11-2	TRBJ2-5	CASRPFPSPDRLLETQYF	TGTGCCAGCAGGCCCTTTCCCAGTCCCGATCGACTTCTTGAGACCCAGTACTTC
-	-	TRBV5-1	TRBJ2-5	CASSPLMEETQYF	TGCGCCAGCAGCCCGCTGATGGAAGAGACCCAGTACTTC
TRBD1	few	TRBV7-9	TRBJ2-2	CASSLPIGTGLTGELFF	TGTGCCAGCAGCTTACCTATCGGGACAGGGTTGACCGGGGAGCTGTTTTTT
TRBD1	-	TRBV3-1	TRBJ2-3	CALSFVWLGQASTDTQYF	TGTGCCCTCAGCTTTGTTTGGCTCGGACAGGCTAGCACAGATACGCAGTATTTT
-	few	TRBV30	TRBJ2-7	CAWTRPKAPYEQYF	TGTGCCTGGACTCGTCCGAAAGCCCCCTACGAGCAGTACTTC
-	few	TRBV6-5	TRBJ2-5	CASSYSAEQETQYF	TGTGCCAGCAGTTACTCCGCAGAACAAGAGACCCAGTACTTC
-	-	TRBV6-1	TRBJ1-2	CASRPGTARGYTF	TGTGCCAGCAGACCCGGGACCGCTAGAGGCTACACCTTC
-	-	TRBV29-1	TRBJ2-1	CSGAGWTPAYNEQFF	TGCAGCGGTGCTGGCTGGACTCCGGCCTACAATGAGCAGTTCTTC
-	-	TRBV11-2	TRBJ1-5	CASSLGAGPQHF	TGTGCCAGCAGCCTTGGGGCGGGGCCCCAGCATTTT
-	many	TRBV24-1	TRBJ2-2	CATKSAGELFF	TGTGCCACCAAATCGGCCGGGGAGCTGTTTTTT
-	many	TRBV27	TRBJ2-1	CASSWRKNNEQFF	TGTGCCAGCAGTTGGAGGAAAAACAATGAGCAGTTCTTC
TRBD2	-	TRBV24-1	TRBJ2-1	CATSDLRTSGDNEQFF	TGTGCCACCAGTGATTTAAGGACTAGCGGTGACAATGAGCAGTTCTTC
-	many	TRBV29-1	TRBJ2-7	CSVEDQGSYFNEQYF	TGCAGCGTTGAAGATCAGGGATCCTATTTCAACGAGCAGTACTTC
TRBD1	few	TRBV5-5	TRBJ2-1	CASSHGTGLYNEQFF	TGTGCCAGCAGCCATGGGACAGGGCTTTACAATGAGCAGTTCTTC
-	many	TRBV5-1	TRBJ1-4	CASSLEGGFNEKLFF	TGCGCCAGCAGCTTGGAAGGGGGATTTAATGAAAAACTGTTTTTT
-	many	TRBV3-1	TRBJ2-6	CASSQDSSGANVLTF	TGTGCCAGCAGCCAAGACAGTTCTGGGGCCAACGTCCTGACTTTC
-	-	TRBV7-9	TRBJ2-7	CASTGAEGASYEQYF	TGTGCCAGCACCGGAGCGGAAGGGGCCTCCTACGAGCAGTACTTC
TRBD1	many	TRBV18	TRBJ1-6	CASSPAAQGMTYNSPLHF	TGTGCCAGCTCACCAGCAGCACAGGGGATGACTTATAATTCACCCCTCCACTTT
TRBD2	many	TRBV12-3/TRBV12-4	TRBJ2-1	CASSSSGSYNEQFF	TGTGCCAGCAGTTCTAGCGGATCCTACAATGAGCAGTTCTTC
TRBD1	few	TRBV11-2	TRBJ2-7	CASSPSGQSYEQYF	TGTGCCAGCAGCCCTTCGGGACAGTCTTACGAGCAGTACTTC
-	-	TRBV4-2	TRBJ2-1	CASSQGENEQFF	TGTGCCAGCAGCCAAGGTGAGAATGAGCAGTTCTTC
TRBD2	few	TRBV20-1	TRBJ2-1	CSGSSGDEQFF	TGCAGTGGCTCTAGCGGGGATGAGCAGTTCTTC
-	-	TRBV27	TRBJ2-7	CASPRPLYEQYF	TGTGCCAGCCCCCGACCTCTCTACGAGCAGTACTTC
-	many	TRBV28	TRBJ1-1	CASSLGYGNTEAFF	TGTGCCAGCAGTTTAGGATATGGGAACACTGAAGCTTTCTTT
-	few	TRBV4-2	TRBJ2-1	CASSQVTSGMEQFF	TGTGCCAGCAGCCAAGTAACTAGTGGCATGGAGCAGTTCTTC
-	many	TRBV29-1	TRBJ2-6	CSVVGTGSGANVLTF	TGCAGCGTTGTCGGTACAGGGTCAGGGGCCAACGTCCTGACTTTC
-	few	TRBV27	TRBJ2-7	CASGILAGEQYF	TGTGCCAGCGGTATATTAGCTGGCGAGCAGTACTTC
TRBD2	-	TRBV5-5	TRBJ2-2	CASSFAGGPGELFF	TGTGCCAGCAGCTTTGCGGGAGGGCCCGGGGAGCTGTTTTTT
-	many	TRBV20-1	TRBJ2-7	CSARHSQRRGREEQYF	TGCAGTGCTAGACACTCTCAACGGCGGGGCCGGGAGGAGCAGTACTTC
-	few	TRBV5-1	TRBJ2-7	CASSVASRSYEQYF	TGCGCCAGCAGTGTTGCTAGCCGTTCCTACGAGCAGTACTTC
TRBD1	-	TRBV27	TRBJ1-1	CASSLLRDRGDTEAFF	TGTGCCAGCAGCCTATTGCGGGACAGGGGAGACACTGAAGCTTTCTTT